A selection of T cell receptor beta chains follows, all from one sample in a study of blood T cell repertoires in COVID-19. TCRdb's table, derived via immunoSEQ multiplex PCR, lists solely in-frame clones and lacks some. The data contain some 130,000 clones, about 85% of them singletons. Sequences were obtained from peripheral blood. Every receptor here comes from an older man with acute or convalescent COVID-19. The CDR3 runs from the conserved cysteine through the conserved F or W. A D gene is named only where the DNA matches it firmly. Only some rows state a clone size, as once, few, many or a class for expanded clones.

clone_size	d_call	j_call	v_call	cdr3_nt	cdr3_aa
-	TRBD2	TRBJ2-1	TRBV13	TGTGCCAGCAGCCCTAGCGGGGGGGCCTTTTATGAGCAGTTCTTC	CASSPSGGAFYEQFF
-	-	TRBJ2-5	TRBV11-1	TGTGCCAGCAGCTCCCGGGAGACCCAGTACTTC	CASSSRETQYF
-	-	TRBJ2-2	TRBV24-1	TGTGCCACCCGAGGGATTGGCGGGGAGCTGTTTTTT	CATRGIGGELFF
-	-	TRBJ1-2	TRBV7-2	TGTGCCAGCAGCGGTCACGGGTTTAACTATGGCTACACCTTC	CASSGHGFNYGYTF
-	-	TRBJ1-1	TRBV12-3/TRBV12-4	TGTGCCAGCAGTTTAGGTGGCAGGACTGAAGCTTTCTTT	CASSLGGRTEAFF
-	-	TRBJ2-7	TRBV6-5	TGTGCCAGCGCGGCGGAGCTTTCCTACGAGCAGTACTTC	CASAAELSYEQYF
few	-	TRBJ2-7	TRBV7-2	TGTGCCAGCAGCCACACCTACGAGCAGTACTTC	CASSHTYEQYF
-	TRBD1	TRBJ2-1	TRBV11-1	TGTGCCAGCAGTAGGACAGGGGGCTTCCCAAATGAGCAGTTCTTC	CASSRTGGFPNEQFF
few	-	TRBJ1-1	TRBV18	TGTGCCAGCTCACCGCTCCAGGGGCTTGACACTGAAGCTTTCTTT	CASSPLQGLDTEAFF
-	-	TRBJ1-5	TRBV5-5	TGTGCCAGCAGCTTGGTTGGGGGCTGGGAGAATCAGCCCCAGCATTTT	CASSLVGGWENQPQHF
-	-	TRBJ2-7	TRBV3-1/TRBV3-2	TGTGCCAGCAGCCCTTCGCTGGGGGCGGGGGAGGAGGACGAGCAGTACTTC	CASSPSLGAGEEDEQYF
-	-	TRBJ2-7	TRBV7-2	TGTGCCAGCAGCTTAGTCTCCGTTGAGGGGCAGTACTTC	CASSLVSVEGQYF
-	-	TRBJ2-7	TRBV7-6	TGTGCCAGCAGCTTACAGAGTTCTGGGGGCTCCGAGCAGTACTTC	CASSLQSSGGSEQYF
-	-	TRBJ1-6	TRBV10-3	TGTGCCATCAGTATAGAGCCGGGGTCACCCCTCCACTTT	CAISIEPGSPLHF
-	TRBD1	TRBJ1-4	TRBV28	TGTGCCAGCGAAAATACAGGGGGTACAGCAACTAATGAAAAACTGTTTTTT	CASENTGGTATNEKLFF
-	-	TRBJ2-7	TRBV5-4	TGTGCCAGCAGCTTTTCCAGGGATCTTTACGAGCAGTACTTC	CASSFSRDLYEQYF
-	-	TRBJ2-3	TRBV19	TGTGCCAGTAGCGAGACTAGGACAGATACGCAGTATTTT	CASSETRTDTQYF
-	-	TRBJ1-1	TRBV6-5	TGTGCCAGCAGCCACCTTCGCGGGAACACTGAAGCTTTCTTT	CASSHLRGNTEAFF
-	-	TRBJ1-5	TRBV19	TGTGCCAGTAATTCAGGGGTTTTGGGCGATCAGCCCCAGCATTTT	CASNSGVLGDQPQHF
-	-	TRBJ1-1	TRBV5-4	TGTGCCAGCAGCTTGGTTATAGACCAGGCTGAAGCTTTCTTT	CASSLVIDQAEAFF
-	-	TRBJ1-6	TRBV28	TGTGCCACTCGGGGGGAGGTTGATAATTCACCCCTCCACTTT	CATRGEVDNSPLHF
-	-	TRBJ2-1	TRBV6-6	TGTGCCAGCAGTGGGGCCGGAAGGGCTTCCAATGAGCAGTTCTTC	CASSGAGRASNEQFF
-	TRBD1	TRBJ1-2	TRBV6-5	TGTGCCAGCAGGGGACAGGGGCTTGGTGGCTACACCTTC	CASRGQGLGGYTF
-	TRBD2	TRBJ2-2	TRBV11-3	TGTGCCAGCAGCTTAGTTAGCGGGGGAGCAACCGGGGAGCTGTTTTTT	CASSLVSGGATGELFF
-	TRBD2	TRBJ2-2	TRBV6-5	TGTGCCAGCAATTGGGGACTACACACCGGGGAGCTGTTTTTT	CASNWGLHTGELFF
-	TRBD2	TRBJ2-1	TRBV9	TGTGCCAGCAGCTCCTCGACTAGCCCCTACAATGAGCAGTTCTTC	CASSSSTSPYNEQFF
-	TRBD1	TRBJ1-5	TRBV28	TGTGCCAGCAGTCAGGGGGGTTATAGCAATCAGCCCCAGCATTTT	CASSQGGYSNQPQHF
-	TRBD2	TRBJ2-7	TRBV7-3	TGTGCCAGCAGCCCTACTAGCGGGAGATTCAACGAGCAGTACTTC	CASSPTSGRFNEQYF
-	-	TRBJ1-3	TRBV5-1	TGCGCCAGCACCCCGGACAGTATCTCTGGAAACACCATATATTTT	CASTPDSISGNTIYF
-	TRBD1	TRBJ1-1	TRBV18	TGTGCCACCTCATCATCGGGACAGACTGAAGCTTTCTTT	CATSSSGQTEAFF
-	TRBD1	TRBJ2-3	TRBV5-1	TGCGCCAGCAGCCTCTCAGGGGGCATCACAGATACGCAGTATTTT	CASSLSGGITDTQYF
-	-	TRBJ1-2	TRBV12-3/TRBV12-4	TGTGCCAGCAGTCCCGGGGGAGGGCATGGCTACACCTTC	CASSPGGGHGYTF
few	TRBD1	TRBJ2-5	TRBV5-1	TGCGCCAGCAGCCGCGGACAGGGGGCTTTGGGGGAGACCCAGTACTTC	CASSRGQGALGETQYF
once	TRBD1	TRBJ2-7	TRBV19	TGTGCCACCGGAAGACAGGGCTTGATAACCGAGCAGTACTTC	CATGRQGLITEQYF
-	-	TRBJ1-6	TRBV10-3	TGTGCCATCAGCTTAGGCTCAGGGGCTTCACCCCTCCACTTT	CAISLGSGASPLHF
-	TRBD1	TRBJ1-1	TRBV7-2	TGTGCCAGCAGCTTAGGGGGACAGTTCATGAACACTGAAGCTTTCTTT	CASSLGGQFMNTEAFF
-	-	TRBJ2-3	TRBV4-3	TGCGCCAGCAGCCCAGACAGGAACACAGATACGCAGTATTTT	CASSPDRNTDTQYF
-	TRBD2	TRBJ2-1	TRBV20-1	TGCAGTGCCGGCGGCGGGGGTGAGCAGTTCTTC	CSAGGGGEQFF
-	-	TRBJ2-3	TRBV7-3	TGTGCCAGCAGCTCGGGACTCATCGCAGATACGCAGTATTTT	CASSSGLIADTQYF
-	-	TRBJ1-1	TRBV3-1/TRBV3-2	TGTGCCAGCAGCCATGTTACAGGGTGGAACACTGAAGCTTTCTTT	CASSHVTGWNTEAFF
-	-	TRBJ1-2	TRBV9	TGTGCCAGCAGCACCTACCTAGGGGAATATGGCTACACCTTC	CASSTYLGEYGYTF
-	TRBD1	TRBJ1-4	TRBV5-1	TGCGCCAGCAGCCAGCGACAGGGCAATAATGAAAAACTGTTTTTT	CASSQRQGNNEKLFF
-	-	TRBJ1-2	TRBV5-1	TGCGCCAGCAGCTTGGACAGCAGCTATGGCTACACCTTC	CASSLDSSYGYTF
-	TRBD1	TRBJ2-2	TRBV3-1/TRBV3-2	TGTGCCAGCAGACCGGACAGGCCGAACACCGGGGAGCTGTTTTTT	CASRPDRPNTGELFF